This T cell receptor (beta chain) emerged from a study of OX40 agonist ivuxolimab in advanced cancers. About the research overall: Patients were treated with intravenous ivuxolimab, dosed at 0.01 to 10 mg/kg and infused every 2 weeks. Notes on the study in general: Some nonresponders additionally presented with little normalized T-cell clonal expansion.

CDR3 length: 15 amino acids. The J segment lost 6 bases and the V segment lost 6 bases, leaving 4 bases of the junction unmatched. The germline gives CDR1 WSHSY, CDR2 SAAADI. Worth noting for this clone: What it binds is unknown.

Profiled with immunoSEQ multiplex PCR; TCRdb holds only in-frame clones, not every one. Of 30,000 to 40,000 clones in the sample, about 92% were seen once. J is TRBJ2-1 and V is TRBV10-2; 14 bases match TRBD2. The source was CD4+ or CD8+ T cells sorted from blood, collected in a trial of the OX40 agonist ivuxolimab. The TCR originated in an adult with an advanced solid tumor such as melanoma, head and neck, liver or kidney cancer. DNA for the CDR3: TGCGCCAGCAGCTTCGGACTAGCGGGAGGCAATGAGCAGTTCTTC. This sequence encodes CASSFGLAGGNEQFF.